This TCR beta chain was retrieved from a study of CXCR3-negative and CXCR3-positive naive CD8 T cells. Points from the study as a whole: Naive subsets did not differ in surface CD5, and TRB CDR3 properties served to infer TCR strength. For naive cells, CXCR3-negative and CXCR3-positive subsets had similar TRBV-TRBJ usage; for memory cells, usage differed. CXCR3 levels fell partly with cryopreservation; most assays relied on fresh PBMCs.

All CD8+ T cell subsets were sorted in triplicate at fewer than 350,000 cells each. Preparation of TRB cDNA libraries relied on 5' RACE carrying UMI labels. TCRdb reprocessed the 5' RACE reads and stores each CDR3 protein as one record, lacking DNA. The sample shows 40,000 to 45,000 distinct CDR3 sequences, and 14% to 15% sits with its ten largest clones. A word on this clonotype: The target antigen is unknown.

The germline CDR1 and CDR2 sequences are MGHRA and YSYEKL. The CDR3 sequence is 16 residues long. The specimen sequenced was memory CD8+ T cells from blood. This sequence was found in a human donor in good health. Some clones in this sample may be carry-over from other donors' samples. The chain links TRBV4-1 to TRBJ2-7; TCRdb outputs TRBD2, but without DNA this stays unchecked. The CDR3 protein is CASSQDPGPSSYEQYF.